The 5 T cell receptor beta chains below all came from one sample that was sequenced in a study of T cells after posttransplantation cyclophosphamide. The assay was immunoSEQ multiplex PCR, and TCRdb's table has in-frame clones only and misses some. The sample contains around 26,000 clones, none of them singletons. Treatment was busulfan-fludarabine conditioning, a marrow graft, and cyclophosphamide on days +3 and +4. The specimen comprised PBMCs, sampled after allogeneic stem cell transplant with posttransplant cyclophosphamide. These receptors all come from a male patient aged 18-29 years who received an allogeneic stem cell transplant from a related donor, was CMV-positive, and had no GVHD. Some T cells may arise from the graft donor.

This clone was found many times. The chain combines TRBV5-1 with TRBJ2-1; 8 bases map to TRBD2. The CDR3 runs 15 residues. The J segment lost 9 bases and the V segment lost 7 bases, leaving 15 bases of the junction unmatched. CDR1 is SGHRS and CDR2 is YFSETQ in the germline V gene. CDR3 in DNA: TGCGCCAGCCCCGGAAGGGGGACTAGATCGAGTGAGCAGTTCTTC. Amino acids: CASPGRGTRSSEQFF.

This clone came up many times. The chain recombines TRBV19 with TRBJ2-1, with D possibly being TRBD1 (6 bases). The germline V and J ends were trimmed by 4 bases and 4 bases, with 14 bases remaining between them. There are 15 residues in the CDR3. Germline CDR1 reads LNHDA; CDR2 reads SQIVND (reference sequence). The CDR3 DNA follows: TGTGCCAGTAGTACGCCGGGACAACCTTACAATGAGCAGTTCTTC. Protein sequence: CASSTPGQPYNEQFF.

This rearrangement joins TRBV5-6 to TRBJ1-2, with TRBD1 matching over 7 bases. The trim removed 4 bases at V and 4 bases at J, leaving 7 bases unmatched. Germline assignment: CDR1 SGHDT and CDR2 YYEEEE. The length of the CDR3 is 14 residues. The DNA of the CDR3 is TGTGCCAGCAGCAGGCAGGGGGTGGGCTATGGCTACACCTTC. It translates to CASSRQGVGYGYTF.

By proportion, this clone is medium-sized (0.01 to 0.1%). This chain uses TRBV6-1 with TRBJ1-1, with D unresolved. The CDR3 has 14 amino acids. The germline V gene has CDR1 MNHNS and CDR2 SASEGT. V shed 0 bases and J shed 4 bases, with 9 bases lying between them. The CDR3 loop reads CASSEAWAGTEAFF. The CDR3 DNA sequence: TGTGCCAGCAGTGAAGCGTGGGCGGGCACTGAAGCTTTCTTT.

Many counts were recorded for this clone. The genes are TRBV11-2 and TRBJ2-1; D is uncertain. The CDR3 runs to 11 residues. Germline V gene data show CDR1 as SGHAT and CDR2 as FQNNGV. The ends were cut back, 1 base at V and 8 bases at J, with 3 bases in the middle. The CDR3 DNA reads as TGTGCCAGCAGCTTAGGGCATGAGCAGTTCTTC. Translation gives CASSLGHEQFF.